This paragraph reports one TCR beta chain. No antigen is known for it. This specimen comes from a study of cytomegalovirus exposure and HLA in healthy donors. Study-level results: Most of the TCR beta V segments (in an earlier analysis) were productive either about 90% or about 30% of the time.

V dropped 10 bases and J dropped 5 bases, with 17 bases sitting between them. CDR3 length: 13 residues. CDR1 and CDR2 from the germline V gene are LNHDA and SQIVND (reference sequence). PCR was performed using 60 Vbeta and 13 Jbeta primers. The data were produced by immunoSEQ multiplex PCR, yet TCRdb's version contains in-frame clones alone and is incomplete. The table includes some 66,000 clones, roughly 75% detected once. The chain joins TRBV19 to TRBJ1-1; D not certain. Specimen: PBMCs. The source of this sequence is a man aged 60 to 75 in good health and CMV-seropositive. In DNA, the CDR3 is TGTGCCACTCGCGACGGAGATCTTACTGAAGCTTTCTTT. It is translated as CATRDGDLTEAFF. Drawing the rest from reference TRBV19 and TRBJ1-1, the complete variable domain is DGGITQSPKYLFRKEGQNVTLSCEQNLNHDAMYWYRQDPGQGLRLIYYSQIVNDFQKGDIAEGYSVSREKKESFPLTVTSAQKNPTAFYLCATRDGDLTEAFFGQGTRLTVV.